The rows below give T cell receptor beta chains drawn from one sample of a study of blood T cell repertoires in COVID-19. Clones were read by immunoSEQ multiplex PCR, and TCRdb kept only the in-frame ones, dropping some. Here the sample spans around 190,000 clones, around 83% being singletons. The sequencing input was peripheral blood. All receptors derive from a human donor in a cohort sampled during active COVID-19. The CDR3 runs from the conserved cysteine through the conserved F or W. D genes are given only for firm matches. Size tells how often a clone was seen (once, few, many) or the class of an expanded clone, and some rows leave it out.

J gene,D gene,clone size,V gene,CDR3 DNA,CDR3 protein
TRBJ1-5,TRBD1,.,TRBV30,TGTGCCTGGAGCCTACAGGGGACCAATCAGCCCCAGCATTTT,CAWSLQGTNQPQHF
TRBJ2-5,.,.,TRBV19,TGTGCCAGTAGTATAGGACCGGGGCAAGAGACCCAGTACTTC,CASSIGPGQETQYF
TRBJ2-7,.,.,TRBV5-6,TGTGCCAGCAGCTCCCGGTACGAGCAGTACTTC,CASSSRYEQYF
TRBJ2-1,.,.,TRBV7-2,TGTGCCAGCAGAGTAAGGGGAGGTCATAGGTACAATGAGCAGTTCTTC,CASRVRGGHRYNEQFF
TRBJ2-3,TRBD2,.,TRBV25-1,TGTGCCAGCAACTTACTAGCGGCTCCTACTAGCACAGATACGCAGTATTTT,CASNLLAAPTSTDTQYF
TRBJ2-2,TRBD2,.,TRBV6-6,TGTGCCAGCAGATTAACTAGCGGGAACACCGGGGAGCTGTTTTTT,CASRLTSGNTGELFF
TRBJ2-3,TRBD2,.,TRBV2,TGTGCCAGCAGTGACAAAGGACAACGCACTAGCGGGAGGTCGGGTACGCAGTATTTT,CASSDKGQRTSGRSGTQYF
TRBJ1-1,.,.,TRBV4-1,TGCGCCAGCAGCCAAGAATTAAGCCTGGAGGCTTTCTTT,CASSQELSLEAFF
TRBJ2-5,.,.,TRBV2,TGTGCCGGACAACAGGGTAGGACAGAGACCCAGTACTTC,CAGQQGRTETQYF
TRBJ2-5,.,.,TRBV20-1,TGCAGTGCTAGTGGAAACGGGGGAGACAACCAAGAGACCCAGTACTTC,CSASGNGGDNQETQYF
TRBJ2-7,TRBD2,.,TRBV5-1,TGCGCCAGCAGCGTTACTAGCGGGAGTGGGGAGCAGTACTTC,CASSVTSGSGEQYF
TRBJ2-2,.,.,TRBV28,TGTGCCAGCAGTTGGGGCGCTTACACCGGGGAGCTGTTTTTT,CASSWGAYTGELFF
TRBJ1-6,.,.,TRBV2,TGTGCCAGCAGTACGCAGGGCTCACCCCTCCACTTT,CASSTQGSPLHF
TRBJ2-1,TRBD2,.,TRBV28,TGTGCCAGCAGTTTATTTGGGACTAGAAAAGACAATGAGCAGTTCTTC,CASSLFGTRKDNEQFF
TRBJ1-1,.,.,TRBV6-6,TGTGCCAGCAGTTACTCGGGAGTAGGGGGACGTGAAGCTTTCTTT,CASSYSGVGGREAFF
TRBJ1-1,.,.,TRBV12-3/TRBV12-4,TGTGCCAGCAGTCGGACAGCGAACACTGAAGCTTTCTTT,CASSRTANTEAFF
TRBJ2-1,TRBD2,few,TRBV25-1,TGTGCCAGCAGTGAACGAAGCGGGGCCGGGTCCGGTGAGCAGTTCTTC,CASSERSGAGSGEQFF
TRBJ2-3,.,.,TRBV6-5,TGTGCCAGCAGTCGCCAGGGGCTCGGCACAGATACGCAGTATTTT,CASSRQGLGTDTQYF
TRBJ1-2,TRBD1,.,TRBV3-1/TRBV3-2,TGTGCCAGCAGCCTTAGACAGGGGGCCTCCTCCGGCTACACCTTC,CASSLRQGASSGYTF
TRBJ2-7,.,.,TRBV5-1,TGCGCCAGCAGCTTGGCCTGGCAGGGGAGCTACGAGCAGTACTTC,CASSLAWQGSYEQYF
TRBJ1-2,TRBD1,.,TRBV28,TGTGCCAGCAGAGAGGGGGCGTATGGCTACACCTTC,CASREGAYGYTF
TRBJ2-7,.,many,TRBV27,TGTGCCAGCAGTTTGGTAACAGGCAGCTCCTACGAGCAGTACTTC,CASSLVTGSSYEQYF
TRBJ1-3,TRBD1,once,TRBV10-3,TGTGCCATCAGTGGTCAGGGGGACTCTGGAAACACCATATATTTT,CAISGQGDSGNTIYF
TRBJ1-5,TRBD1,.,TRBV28,TGTGCCAGCAGTGAGCCAGACAGGGAAAATCAGCCCCAGCATTTT,CASSEPDRENQPQHF
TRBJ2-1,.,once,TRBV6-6,TGTGCCAGCAGGTACGGGGGCGCGGGCAATGAGCAGTTCTTC,CASRYGGAGNEQFF
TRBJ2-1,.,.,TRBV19,TGTGCCAGTAGTCTCTGGGCAGGGGACGTTTACAATGAGCAGTTCTTC,CASSLWAGDVYNEQFF
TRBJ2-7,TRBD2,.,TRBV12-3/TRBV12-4,TGTGCCAGCACAGGCGGGAGCACCGACGAGCAGTACTTC,CASTGGSTDEQYF
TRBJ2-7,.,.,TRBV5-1,TGCGCCAGCAGCTCAGTCGGGACAGGGTTTTCGAGCGGGAGGTCTAGCTACGAGCAGTACTTC,CASSSVGTGFSSGRSSYEQYF
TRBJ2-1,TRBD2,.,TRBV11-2,TGTGCCAGCAGCCCCCGGACTAGCGGGAGGGGTAGCTACAATGAGCAGTTCTTC,CASSPRTSGRGSYNEQFF
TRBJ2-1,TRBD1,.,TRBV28,TGTGCCAGCGGGGCCCGGGACAGGGTTTGGCGGGAGTCCTACAATGAGCAGTTCTTC,CASGARDRVWRESYNEQFF
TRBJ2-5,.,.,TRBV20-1,TGCAGTGCTAGTCCAATAGCGGCTTCCCAAGAGACCCAGTACTTC,CSASPIAASQETQYF
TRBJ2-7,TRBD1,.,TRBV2,TGTGCCAGTCTGCTGAGTGGACAGGGTAGGCCCCACTTC,CASLLSGQGRPHF
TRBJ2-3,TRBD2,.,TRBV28,TGTGCCAGCAGTCGGACTAGCGGGAGGGCTGGCACAGATACGCAGTATTTT,CASSRTSGRAGTDTQYF
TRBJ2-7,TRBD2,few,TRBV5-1,TGCGCCAGCAAAACCGGGACTAGCGGGACCTACGAGCAGTACTTC,CASKTGTSGTYEQYF
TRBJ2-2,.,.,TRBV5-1,TGCGCCAGCAGCAGGCAGGGCGGGGAGCTGTTTTTT,CASSRQGGELFF
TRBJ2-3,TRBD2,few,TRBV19,TGTGCCAGTAGTATAACCGGGACTAGATTTTTAGTCGGTACGCAGTATTTT,CASSITGTRFLVGTQYF
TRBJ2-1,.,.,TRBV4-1,TGCGCCAGCAGCCAAGGATCGGGTAGTCGCAATGAGCAGTTCTTC,CASSQGSGSRNEQFF
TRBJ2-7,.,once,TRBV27,TGTGCCAGCAGTTTATCGTTAGGACTGGGGATCTACGAGCAGTACTTC,CASSLSLGLGIYEQYF
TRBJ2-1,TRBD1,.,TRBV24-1,TGTGCCACCAGTGATCCCACAGGGGGCTCCTACAATGAGCAGTTCTTC,CATSDPTGGSYNEQFF
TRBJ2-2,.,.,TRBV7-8,TGTGCCAGCAGCGCCGGCTGGCGGGCTACCGGGGAGCTGTTTTTT,CASSAGWRATGELFF
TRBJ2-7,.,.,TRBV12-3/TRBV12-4,TGTGCCAGCAGCTGGCAGGGAGGTCACGAGCAGTACTTC,CASSWQGGHEQYF
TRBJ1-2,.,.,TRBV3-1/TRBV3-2,TGTGCCAGCCACGGCGGGGGGCTCCGTGACTATGGCTACACCTTC,CASHGGGLRDYGYTF
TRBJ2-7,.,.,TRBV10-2,TGCGCCAGCAGTGAGTCGGGGAGCGGCTCCTACGAGCAGTACTTC,CASSESGSGSYEQYF
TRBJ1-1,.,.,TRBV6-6,TGTGCCAGCAGTTACGGCCCGGGAGCTTTCTTT,CASSYGPGAFF